This TCR beta chain was identified during a study of blood T cell repertoires in COVID-19. Germline V gene lookup returns CDR1 SGDLS and CDR2 YYNGEE. The length of the CDR3 is 13 residues. The germline V and J ends were trimmed by 0 bases and 4 bases, with 4 bases remaining between them. Per the study methods: Estimation of nucleated cell counts relied on the amplification of reference gene primers. TCRdb's copy holds only in-frame clones and misses some; the assay was immunoSEQ multiplex PCR. Clone size and V and J calls were adopted from that table, with D and trimming inferred from the DNA. The sample shows tens of thousands of clones, 86% of them seen only once.

The specimen sequenced was peripheral blood. V and J are TRBV9 and TRBJ2-2; D unresolved. The receptor was isolated from an elderly man in a cohort sampled during active COVID-19. The CDR3: CASSVGATGELFF. DNA of the CDR3: TGTGCCAGCAGCGTAGGGGCCACCGGGGAGCTGTTTTTT.